This T cell receptor beta chain was identified during a study of T cells in Graves' hyperthyroidism and ophthalmopathy. This clonotype was found many times. Antigen specificity is unknown. Germline CDR1 is SGHTA and CDR2 is FQGNSA. Trimming removed 5 bases from V and 4 bases from J, with 15 bases in between. This CDR3 contains 14 residues. Overall study results and limits: The authors' 13 V-J model separated ophthalmopathy from stable hyperthyroidism.

Amplified TCR beta CDR3 regions came from RNA transcripts. In the first-round RT-PCR of the TCR CDR3, the HTBI primer set was used. TCRdb re-called the multiplex PCR reads with MiXCR, one entry per CDR3 protein. This sample has 640,000 or so distinct CDR3 sequences; about 15% occur once, and the top ten carry around 4%. V gene TRBV7-2 combines with J gene TRBJ2-7; D is undetermined. The TCR was taken from a woman aged 40-49 years with Graves' ophthalmopathy. The sequenced sample was blood. CDR3: CASSPHLGSYEQYF. The CDR3 nucleotides are TGTGCCAGCAGCCCCCACCTGGGTAGTTACGAGCAGTACTTC.